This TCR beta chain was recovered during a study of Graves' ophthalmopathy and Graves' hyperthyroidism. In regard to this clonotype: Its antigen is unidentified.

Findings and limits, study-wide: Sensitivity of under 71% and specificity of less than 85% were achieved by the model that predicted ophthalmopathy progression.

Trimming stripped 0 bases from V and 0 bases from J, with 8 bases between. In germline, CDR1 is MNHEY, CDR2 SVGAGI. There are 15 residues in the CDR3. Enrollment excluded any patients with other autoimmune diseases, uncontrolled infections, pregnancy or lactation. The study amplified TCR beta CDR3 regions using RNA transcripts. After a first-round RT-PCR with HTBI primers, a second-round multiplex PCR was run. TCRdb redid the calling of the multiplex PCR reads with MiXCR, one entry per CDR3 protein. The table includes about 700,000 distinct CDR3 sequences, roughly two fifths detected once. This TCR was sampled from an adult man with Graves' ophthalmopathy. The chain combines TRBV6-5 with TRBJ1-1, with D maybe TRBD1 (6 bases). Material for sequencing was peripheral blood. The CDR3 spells CASSYSWGLNTEAFF. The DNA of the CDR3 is TGTGCCAGCAGTTACTCTTGGGGGCTGAACACTGAAGCTTTCTTT.